This TCR beta chain was sequenced during a study of blood T cells in healthy people across ages. The CDR3 runs to 15 residues. With 6 bases clipped from V and 7 bases from J, the junction kept 16 bases outside the gene matches. The germline CDR1 and CDR2 sequences are SGHRS and YFSETQ. Of note for this clonotype: Its specificity is unknown.

Study-wide results and limits: Significant beta diversity loss was already apparent by age approximately 40, declining roughly linearly. Those diversity estimates obtained from one million T cells were thought to be underestimates.

A J-beta primer mix and a sample-barcoded 5' primer were used in a second PCR of about 7 to 12 cycles. With 12 random nucleotides, a template-switch adaptor tagged each individual cDNA molecule. TCRdb independently ran MiXCR on the 5' RACE reads; one entry per CDR3 protein. The data contain about 800,000 distinct CDR3 sequences, about 62% of them singletons. The chain recombines TRBV5-1 with TRBJ2-7; 7 bases fit TRBD1. Sequences were obtained from blood. The source of this sequence is a man aged 25-40 years in good health. As DNA, the CDR3 is TGCGCCAGCACCTTCTTACAGGGGATGGACAATGAGCAGTACTTC. Amino acids: CASTFLQGMDNEQYF.